What follows is one TCR beta chain and its context. The antigen is undetermined. Other DNA sequences from this sample encode an identical CDR3 as well. This entry belongs to a study of shared clonotypes between healthy human individuals. Study results and limitations: Among non-shared clonotypes, generation probabilities were lower than among those shared by all four donors.

The table came from immunoSEQ multiplex PCR; TCRdb's copy has only in-frame clones and leaves some out. The sample has about 2.4 million clones; approximately 93% are singletons. Germline V gene data show CDR1 as MDHEN and CDR2 as SYDVKM. V lost 5 bases, J lost 4 bases, and 15 bases lay in between. The CDR3 extends over 14 amino acids. The rearrangement uses TRBV28 and TRBJ2-7; TRBD1 might be the D (6 bases). This sequence originates from a man between 18 and 29 years old in good health. Some clones in this sample may be carry-over from other donors' samples. Sequencing was done on a sample of naive CD4+ T cells from PBMCs. Subset of the sample: CD45RA+ positively selected. CDR3 region: CASSRGTGLYEQYF. CDR3 nucleotide sequence: TGTGCCAGCAGTAGGGGGACGGGCCTATACGAGCAGTACTTC.